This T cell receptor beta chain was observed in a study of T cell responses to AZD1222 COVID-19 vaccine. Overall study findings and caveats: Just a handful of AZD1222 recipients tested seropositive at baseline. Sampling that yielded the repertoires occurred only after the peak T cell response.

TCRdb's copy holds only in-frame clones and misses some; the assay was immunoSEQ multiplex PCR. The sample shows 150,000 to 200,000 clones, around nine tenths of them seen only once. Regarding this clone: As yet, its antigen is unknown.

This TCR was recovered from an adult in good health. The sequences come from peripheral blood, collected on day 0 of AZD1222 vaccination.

In DNA, the CDR3 is TGTGCCAGCAGCATAATTCCCGGGACTAGGGGTTCCTACGAGCAGTACTTC. Its translation is CASSIIPGTRGSYEQYF. The V gene is TRBV21-1, the J gene TRBJ2-7; TRBD2 reflects the table's D call only, with no check against the DNA. TRBV21-1 is tagged as a pseudogene. The CDR3 has 17 amino acids.